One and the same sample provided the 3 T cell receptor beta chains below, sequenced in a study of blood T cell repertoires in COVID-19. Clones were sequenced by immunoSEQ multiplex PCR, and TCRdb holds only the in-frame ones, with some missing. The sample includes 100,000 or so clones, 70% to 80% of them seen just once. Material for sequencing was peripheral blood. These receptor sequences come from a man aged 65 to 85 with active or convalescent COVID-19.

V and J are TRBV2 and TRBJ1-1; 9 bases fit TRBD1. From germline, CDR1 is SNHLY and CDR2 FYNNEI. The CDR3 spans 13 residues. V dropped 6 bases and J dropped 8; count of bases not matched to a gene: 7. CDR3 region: CASRVRDRAEAFF. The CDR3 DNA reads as TGTGCCAGCAGGGTCCGGGACAGGGCAGAAGCTTTCTTT.

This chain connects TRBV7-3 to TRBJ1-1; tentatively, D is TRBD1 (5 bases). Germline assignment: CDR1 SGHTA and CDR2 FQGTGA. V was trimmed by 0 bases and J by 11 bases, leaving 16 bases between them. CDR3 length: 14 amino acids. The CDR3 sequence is CASSLTRGREGAFF. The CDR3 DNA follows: TGTGCCAGCAGCTTAACGAGAGGACGGGAGGGGGCTTTCTTT.

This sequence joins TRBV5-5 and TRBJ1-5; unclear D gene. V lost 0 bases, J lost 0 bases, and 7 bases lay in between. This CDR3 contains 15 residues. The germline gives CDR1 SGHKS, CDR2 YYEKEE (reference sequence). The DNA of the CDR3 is TGTGCCAGCAGCTTGGAGCCCGTTAGCAATCAGCCCCAGCATTTT. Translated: CASSLEPVSNQPQHF.